This T cell receptor (beta chain) was found in a study of blood T cell repertoires in COVID-19. The repertoire was sequenced with immunoSEQ multiplex PCR; TCRdb's copy has only in-frame clones and lacks some. Here the sample spans about 290,000 clones, about 90% being singletons. The material sequenced was peripheral blood. The sequence derives from a woman in her 30s with COVID-19, enrolled during active disease.

Here the CDR3 DNA reads TGTGCCAGCTCATCGCTAGAAGCTACCGGGGAGCTGTTTTTT. Protein: CASSSLEATGELFF. V and J are TRBV18 and TRBJ2-2; D gene uncertain. CDR1 and CDR2 from the germline V gene are KGHSH and LQKENI. CDR3 length: 14 residues. Between the trimmed V and J ends, which lost 5 bases and 5 bases, there was a span of 12 bases.